The subject of this entry is one T cell receptor beta chain. This entry comes from a study of monozygotic twins with inflammatory bowel disease. TCRdb reprocessed the 5' RACE reads and stores each CDR3 protein as one record, lacking DNA. The sample table sets out 300,000 to 450,000 distinct CDR3 sequences. The specimen was blood. The source of this sequence is a human donor with ulcerative colitis or Crohn's disease, or a healthy co-twin of an affected twin (not recorded which).

The CDR3 protein is CASSLIINEQYF. This chain uses TRBV7-2 with TRBJ2-7. Germline V lookup: CDR1 SGHTA, CDR2 FQGNSA. This CDR3 comprises 12 residues.